The T cell receptor (beta chain) described here comes from a study of blood T cell repertoires in COVID-19. Study in general: From T cells, B-cell-depleted T cells, or PBMCs came the material, which was cDNA or gDNA.

Trimming shortened V by 4 bases and J by 5 bases, and 9 bases separated the two germline ends. Germline V gene sequence: CDR1 MNHEY, CDR2 SVGAGI. The CDR3 extends over 13 amino acids. The protocol was immunoSEQ multiplex PCR, while the TCRdb copy is restricted to in-frame clones and leaves out a portion. The data contain approximately 470,000 clones, around 90% of them seen just once; the ten biggest clones take up about 0.65%. This sequence was found in a woman aged 18-35 years who had recovered from COVID-19. The gene calls are TRBV6-5 and TRBJ1-5; D gene ambiguous. The sample was PBMCs or T cells enriched from blood (not recorded which). The CDR3 protein is CASSWALDQPQHF. In DNA, the CDR3 is TGTGCCAGCAGTTGGGCCTTGGATCAGCCCCAGCATTTT.